This T cell receptor beta chain was sequenced for a study of cytomegalovirus exposure and HLA in healthy donors. Study in general: One earlier analysis, a look at 200 million or so T cells, found some 110 million unique TCR beta sequences.

A note on this clone: Its specificity is unknown.

The V and J ends lost 1 base and 5 bases respectively, with 13 bases between them. Germline-derived CDR1 and CDR2 are SGHDT and YYEEEE. The CDR3 extends over 15 amino acids. Points from the study as a whole: Diagnosis of cytomegalovirus status made by the classifier reportedly showed high specificity and sensitivity.

Amplification used 60 Vbeta primers and 13 Jbeta primers. Some clones are missing from TCRdb's copy, which holds only in-frame ones; the method was immunoSEQ multiplex PCR. The table records 150,000 to 200,000 clones, 79% of them present only once. Sequenced: PBMCs. The sequence was obtained from a woman aged 45-59 years in good health and CMV-seronegative. V usage is TRBV5-6 and J usage is TRBJ1-5; possible D gene TRBD1, 5 bases. CDR3 DNA: TGTGCCAGCAGCTTGCGCGGGGCCAGGGATCAGCCCCAGCATTTT. Protein sequence: CASSLRGARDQPQHF.